This T cell receptor (beta chain) emerged from a study of CD8 T cells in Susac syndrome. General observations from the study: Expansion of clones was not seen in the CD4+ T cell repertoires of Susac syndrome.

The authors reverse transcribed roughly 0.5 to 1 ug RNA with random hexamers. A multiplex approach, immunoSEQ multiplex PCR, amplified TCR beta CDR3 across 54 Vbeta and 13 Jbeta. From the immunoSEQ multiplex PCR reads, TCRdb called clonotypes with MiXCR, one entry per CDR3 protein. The top ten hold about 0.52% of the sample, which has approximately 74,000 distinct CDR3 sequences, around 93% seen once. V shed 4 bases and J 5 bases; nucleotides not matched to a gene: 5. The CDR3 covers 13 residues. Germline CDR1 SGHDT, CDR2 YYEEEE. A word on this clonotype: The antigen is unknown.

While CD8+ and CD4+ T cells were isolated negatively, TEMRA cells were enriched by FACS. J is TRBJ2-5 and V is TRBV5-6; 7 bases align to TRBD1. The sequencing sample was made of CD4+ T cells from PBMCs. This clonotype was sampled from a human donor with Susac syndrome. The CDR3 region has the DNA TGTGCCAGCAGCATCGGACAGGCGGAGACCCAGTACTTC. Amino acids: CASSIGQAETQYF. Complete variable domain (other parts from reference TRBV5-6 and TRBJ2-5): DAGVTQSPTHLIKTRGQQVTLRCSPKSGHDTVSWYQQALGQGPQFIFQYYEEEERQRGNFPDRFSGHQFPNYSSELNVNALLLGDSALYLCASSIGQAETQYFGPGTRLLVL.